The 14 T cell receptor beta chains presented below share a single source sample, sequenced in a study of blood T cells in healthy people across ages (dated by TCRdb to between 2014 and 2017). The library was prepared using 5' RACE. Instrument used: Illumina HiSeq 2500. The second PCR ran for roughly 7 to 11 cycles and used a J-beta primer mix along with a sample-barcoded 5' primer. Clones were called with MiXCR by TCRdb after fastp trimmed the public reads at Q25, and only in-frame beta chains were retained. Each CDR3 protein appears once, grouped with its most common genes and DNA. Here the sample has 550,000 to 600,000 distinct CDR3 sequences; 45% to 55% occur a single time. The ten largest clones take up approximately 23% of the sample. Source material: blood. The source is a man at least 80 years old in good health.

CDR3 in DNA: TGTGCCAGCAGCTTATCTCCTAGCGGGAGCTCCTACGAGCAGTACTTC. Protein: CASSLSPSGSSYEQYF. The rearrangement uses TRBV7-2 and TRBJ2-7, with 10 bases identical to TRBD2. The CDR3 is 16 residues long. Per the germline V gene, CDR1 is SGHTA and CDR2 is FQGNSA. V was clipped by 2 bases and J by 0 bases; unmatched bases: 4.

This clonotype was seen a handful of times. This chain joins TRBV14 and TRBJ1-2; D uncertain. The V gene lost 0 bases and the J gene lost 3 bases, with 5 bases spanning the gap. CDR1 is SGHDN, CDR2 FVKESK, per germline. The CDR3 is 13 amino acids. CDR3 sequence reads: CASSQDWDYGYTF. In nucleotides, the CDR3 is TGTGCCAGCAGCCAAGATTGGGACTATGGCTACACCTTC.

A note on this clonotype: This may stem from a read error, because a much larger clone lies one nucleotide away. The V gene is TRBV6-6, the J gene TRBJ1-1; the D gene is possibly TRBD1 (5 bases). There are 13 residues in the CDR3. The V gene's germline CDR1 is MNHNY and CDR2 SVGAGI (reference sequence). CDR3 DNA sequence: TGTGTCAGCAGTTACGAGGGGCTCGAATCAGCTTTCTTT. This codes for CVSSYEGLESAFF.

The chain recombines TRBV10-3 with TRBJ2-5, with D maybe TRBD2 (7 bases). V lost 8 bases, J lost 11 bases, and 24 bases lay in between. The CDR3 runs to 14 residues. Germline loops: CDR1 ENHRY, CDR2 SYGVKD. CDR3 amino acids: CAIAPQGGRGEQYF. DNA of the CDR3: TGTGCCATCGCCCCACAGGGCGGCCGGGGGGAGCAGTACTTC.

Comments on this clonotype: At one end, the junction sequence differs from germline, possibly due to a read error. The chain is built from TRBV4-2 and TRBJ2-7; 7 bases are a match to TRBD1. The CDR3 runs 15 residues. The germline V gene encodes CDR1 LGHNA and CDR2 YNFKEQ. CDR3 loop: CASSQATGQPYERYF. The CDR3 DNA reads TGTGCCAGCAGCCAAGCCACGGGACAGCCGTACGAGCGGTACTTC.

The CDR3 region is CASSQSRVTAKNYGYTF. The CDR3 nucleotides read TGCGCCAGCAGCCAATCGCGCGTGACAGCGAAAAACTATGGCTACACCTTC. This chain uses TRBV4-3 with TRBJ1-2, with a possible D match to TRBD1 (5 bases). Germline CDR1 LGHNA, CDR2 YSLEER. Trimming removed 2 bases from V and 2 bases from J, with 18 bases in between. The length of the CDR3 is 17 residues.

A few counts support this clonotype. V gene TRBV20-1 combines with J gene TRBJ2-1, with 7 positions matching TRBD2. The CDR3 totals 15 residues. Germline V gene sequence: CDR1 DFQATT, CDR2 SNEGSKA (reference sequence). V lost 0 bases and J lost 3; bases outside the gene matches: 5. The CDR3 here is CSAREGQRGYNEQFF. CDR3 DNA sequence: TGCAGTGCTAGAGAGGGCCAGCGGGGCTACAATGAGCAGTTCTTC.

The genes are TRBV11-2 and TRBJ2-3; 10 bases align to TRBD2. Per the germline V gene, CDR1 is SGHAT and CDR2 is FQNNGV. The J segment lost 3 bases and the V segment lost 11 bases, leaving 5 bases of the junction unmatched. The CDR3 sequence is 13 residues long. CDR3 DNA: TGTGCCGGGTCACTAGCGGGGACAGATACGCAGTATTTT. Protein: CAGSLAGTDTQYF. The full variable domain, completed using reference TRBV11-2 and TRBJ2-3, is EAGVAQSPRYKIIEKRQSVAFWCNPISGHATLYWYQQILGQGPKLLIQFQNNGVVDDSQLPKDRFSAERLKGVDSTLKIQPAKLEDSAVYLCAGSLAGTDTQYFGPGTRLTVL.

In this sample, this clonotype turned up a few times. V is TRBV7-9 and J is TRBJ2-1; TRBD2 matches 7 bases. The V gene end was trimmed by 6 bases and the J gene end by 13 bases; junction bases not matched to a gene: 21. The CDR3 loop spans 16 amino acids. CDR1 and CDR2 from the germline V gene are SEHNR and FQNEAQ (reference sequence). CDR3 residues: CASRGMSTGGGETQFF. CDR3 sequence (DNA): TGTGCCAGCAGGGGGATGTCGACGGGAGGTGGGGAGACCCAGTTCTTC.

This clonotype was seen only a few times. This chain uses TRBV20-1 with TRBJ2-3; D might be TRBD1 or TRBD2, each matching 5 bases. Germline V gene data show CDR1 as DFQATT and CDR2 as SNEGSKA (reference sequence). This CDR3 has 14 amino acids. V was cut by 6 bases and J by 2 bases, with 15 bases left in between. In nucleotides, the CDR3 is TGCAGTGCCGGAGGCTTAGGGGCCACAGATACGCAGTATTTT. Its translation is CSAGGLGATDTQYF.

This chain connects TRBV4-1 to TRBJ2-5; 7 bases agree with TRBD1. The CDR3 is 15 amino acids. From germline, CDR1 is MGHRA and CDR2 YSYEKL. Unmatched junction bases numbered 3, after V lost 0 bases and J lost 2 bases. DNA for the CDR3: TGCGCCAGCAGCCAAGACTCCAGGGGGCAAGAGACCCAGTACTTC. Its protein product is CASSQDSRGQETQYF.

V usage is TRBV20-1 and J usage is TRBJ1-2, with unresolved D. The V gene's germline CDR1 is DFQATT and CDR2 SNEGSKA (reference sequence). CDR3 length: 13 amino acids. Trimming removed 0 bases from V and 4 bases from J, with 9 bases in between. The CDR3 region has the DNA TGCAGTGCTAGAGATGTGCGGATCTATGGCTACACCTTC. Translated: CSARDVRIYGYTF.

This clonotype was seen a handful of times. The genes are TRBV7-2 and TRBJ2-2, with TRBD2 identical over 8 bases. V lost 5 bases, J lost 2 bases, and 7 bases stayed unmatched. This CDR3 is built from 16 residues. CDR1 is SGHTA and CDR2 is FQGNSA in the germline V gene. CDR3 loop: CASSPPGGANTGELFF. The CDR3, as DNA: TGTGCCAGCAGCCCCCCGGGAGGGGCCAACACCGGGGAGCTGTTTTTT.

V is TRBV7-9 and J is TRBJ2-1; D is ambiguous. This CDR3 region has 15 residues. The germline CDR1 and CDR2 sequences are SEHNR and FQNEAQ (reference sequence). V was clipped by 5 bases and J by 8 bases, with 19 bases between them. In DNA, the CDR3 is TGTGCCAGCAGCCTCCTTGAGAGCCTCTGGGATGAGCAGTTCTTC. It specifies CASSLLESLWDEQFF.